This T cell receptor (beta chain) was captured in a study of beta chain features in type 1 diabetes. What was sequenced were expressed TCRB transcripts, since all of the isolated RNA had been reverse transcribed. Sequenced naive, central memory and regulatory T cell samples produced an average of around 3.5 million reads. Clones were sequenced by immunoSEQ multiplex PCR, and TCRdb holds only the in-frame ones, with some missing. The sample yields 240,000 or so clones, about 15% seen once. Study-wide points: Significant though moderate, a shortening of TCRB CDR3s appeared in all four CD4+ subsets of Type 1 diabetes patients.

This clone was detected a few times. What it binds is unknown. The CDR3 extends over 13 amino acids. Germline CDR1 SGHRS, CDR2 YFSETQ. Between the trimmed V and J ends, which lost 3 bases and 3 bases, there was a span of 8 bases. CD4+ naive, central memory, regulatory and stem cell-like memory cells were sorted via CD45RO/CCR7/CD25/CD127/CD95/CD27. The specimen was naive CD4+ T cells from blood. The clonotype originates from a young man with type 1 diabetes. The chain recombines TRBV5-1 with TRBJ2-3, with a tentative D call TRBD1 (6 bases). CDR3 sequence reads: CASSSGQTDTQYF. CDR3 nucleotides: TGCGCCAGCAGCTCCGGACAGACAGATACGCAGTATTTT.